The rows below give T cell receptor beta chains drawn from one sample of a study of OX40 agonist ivuxolimab in advanced cancers. Some clones are missing from TCRdb's copy, which holds only in-frame ones; the method was immunoSEQ multiplex PCR. This table has about 88,000 clones, 85% to 90% appearing once. The source material was CD4+ or CD8+ T cells sorted from blood, sampled in a trial of the OX40 agonist ivuxolimab. The source is an adult with an advanced solid tumor such as melanoma, head and neck, liver or kidney cancer. The CDR3 runs from the conserved cysteine through the conserved F or W. Some rows mark clone size as missing; the rest say once, few, many or name a class of expanded clone.

J gene	V gene	clone size	CDR3 protein
TRBJ2-3	TRBV6-5	once	CASSYSGAGRGDTQYF
TRBJ2-7	TRBV20-1	-	CSARAGDEQYF
TRBJ2-3	TRBV18	-	CASSPLLQGASTDTQYF
TRBJ1-2	TRBV9	-	CASSGPEGQGTFGWGYTF
TRBJ1-3	TRBV19	-	CASSESQNSGNTIYF
TRBJ2-7	TRBV9	-	CASSVATGGFYEQYF
TRBJ1-6	TRBV5-1	-	CASSLARPYNSPLHF
TRBJ1-5	TRBV18	-	CASSPTGLEPQHF
TRBJ2-3	TRBV7-6	-	CASSFQGRTDTQYF
TRBJ1-5	TRBV5-6	-	CASSKGTLGNQPQHF
TRBJ1-4	TRBV11-2	once	CASSLGEKLFF
TRBJ1-5	TRBV27	-	CASSLLGGRGQPQHF
TRBJ2-1	TRBV11-3	-	CASSLDLKLMEGLSYNEQFF
TRBJ1-4	TRBV28	-	CASRGGLGEKLFF
TRBJ2-5	TRBV28	-	CASTTLGYGTQYF
TRBJ2-5	TRBV7-2	-	CASSSGLAGETQYF
TRBJ1-5	TRBV5-5	-	CASSLDGAQPQHF
TRBJ2-7	TRBV18	-	CASSPLGEYEQYF
TRBJ2-7	TRBV14	-	CASSPRQGGFYEQYF
TRBJ2-5	TRBV18	-	CASSPPLAGGGETQYF
TRBJ2-2	TRBV6-1	-	CASRTGRGGGELFF
TRBJ2-2	TRBV7-3	-	CASSLMEGRELFF
TRBJ2-1	TRBV10-1	once	CASSEIFRLAGGKGSYNEQFF
TRBJ2-7	TRBV28	-	CASSLKWRVGAHEQYF
TRBJ1-2	TRBV10-3	-	CAISEGGGYTF
TRBJ2-1	TRBV4-1	-	CASSLIGAASGAHNEQFF
TRBJ1-3	TRBV30	once	CAWSVHRSSGNTIYF
TRBJ1-1	TRBV5-1	-	CASSFTGGRPNTEAFF
TRBJ1-4	TRBV5-3	-	CARSPNTGGQFNEKLFF
TRBJ2-5	TRBV4-1	-	CASSQEAQGGIDRSRQYF
TRBJ2-7	TRBV7-8	-	CASSLGFGGARVLYEQYF
TRBJ2-7	TRBV28	-	CASSLGGLPSYEQYF
TRBJ2-1	TRBV5-5	once	CASSPLGLYNEQFF
TRBJ2-5	TRBV6-6	few	CASSGTGERETQYF
TRBJ2-7	TRBV30	-	CAWRDLKGPYEQYF
TRBJ2-7	TRBV5-1	-	CASSLLAGDSYEQYF
TRBJ1-4	TRBV6-6	-	CASSYGGTNEKLFF
TRBJ1-2	TRBV6-5	-	CASSYGTIYGYTF
TRBJ2-4	TRBV9	-	CASSENSGPRRGNIQYF
TRBJ1-1	TRBV7-9	-	CASLGVAGTEAFF
TRBJ1-6	TRBV19	-	CASSFQGGNSPLHF
TRBJ2-7	TRBV5-1	-	CASSLQGSDEQYF
TRBJ1-3	TRBV18	-	CASSPTGQGAGNTIYF
TRBJ1-1	TRBV5-1	-	CASKSGTGGGYTEAFF
TRBJ1-2	TRBV28	-	CASSSPSDSTYGYTF
TRBJ2-7	TRBV2	-	CASSEYHEQYF
TRBJ1-5	TRBV7-6	-	CASSPTASNQPQHF
TRBJ2-1	TRBV5-4	-	CASSLTANTYNEQFF
TRBJ2-7	TRBV19	-	CASSISPGGPYEQYF
TRBJ2-7	TRBV14	-	CASSQVGLAGDPSPFYEQYF